A selection of T cell receptor beta chains follows, all from one sample in a study of shared clonotypes between healthy human individuals. The assay was immunoSEQ multiplex PCR, and TCRdb's table has in-frame clones only and misses some. Among roughly 2.1 million clones, approximately 94% were seen once, and the ten largest hold about 1.8%. The sequenced material came from naive CD8+ T cells from PBMCs. These receptors came from a man aged 18 to 35 in good health. Some clones in this sample may be carry-over from other donors' samples. Each CDR3 is given with its conserved first and last residue. The order of the fields is D gene, clone size, J gene, V gene, CDR3 DNA, CDR3 protein. D genes are given only for firm matches. Size tells how often a clone was seen (once, few, many) or the class of an expanded clone, and some rows leave it out.

-,-,TRBJ2-7,TRBV10-1,TGCGCCAGCAGTGAGTCGATGGGGACTGGCTACGAGCAGTACTTC,CASSESMGTGYEQYF
-,-,TRBJ2-2,TRBV7-9,TGTGCCAGCAGCCCTCCAGGGAACACCGGGGAGCTGTTTTTT,CASSPPGNTGELFF
-,-,TRBJ1-1,TRBV7-2,TGTGCCAGCAGCTTAGCCACCCGTGAAGCTTTCTTT,CASSLATREAFF
TRBD1,-,TRBJ1-4,TRBV6-1,TGTGCCAGCAGTGAAGGTTTAAGGGACAGGGGGTTTTTT,CASSEGLRDRGFF
-,-,TRBJ2-2,TRBV9,TGTGCCAGCAGCGTAGTTGGCGGGGAGCTGTTTTTT,CASSVVGGELFF
-,-,TRBJ2-2,TRBV6-6,TGTGCCACCCGGCAGGGCGGCACCGGGGAGCTGTTTTTT,CATRQGGTGELFF
TRBD2,-,TRBJ2-2,TRBV7-9,TGTGCCAGCCGTCGGGGGGAGGGTCCCTCCGGGGAGCTGTTTTTT,CASRRGEGPSGELFF
-,-,TRBJ2-2,TRBV5-6,TGTGCCAGCAGCACCCGTGACACCGGGGAGCTGTTTTTT,CASSTRDTGELFF
-,-,TRBJ1-5,TRBV18,TGTGCCAGCTCACCCCGCCCGTACAATCAGCCCCAGCATTTT,CASSPRPYNQPQHF
TRBD2,-,TRBJ2-7,TRBV27,TGTGCCAGCAGTATGACTAGCGGGAGTCCCCTATCCTACGAGCAGTACTTC,CASSMTSGSPLSYEQYF
-,-,TRBJ2-7,TRBV25-1,TGTGCCAGCAGTGGAATGACAGTAGTCCAACCCGCCTACGAGCAGTACTTC,CASSGMTVVQPAYEQYF
TRBD1,-,TRBJ2-7,TRBV5-1,TGCGCCAGCAGCCCCGGGACAGGGGGGCACGAGCAGTACTTC,CASSPGTGGHEQYF
-,-,TRBJ2-7,TRBV27,TGTGCCAGCAGTTTAGGTTGGGGAGTGGCCTACGAGCAGTACTTC,CASSLGWGVAYEQYF
TRBD1,-,TRBJ2-7,TRBV7-6,TGTGCCAGCAGCTTAAGGGGGGACAGGGGCTCCTACGAGCAGTACTTC,CASSLRGDRGSYEQYF
-,-,TRBJ1-2,TRBV29-1,TGCAGCATAATGACCCTGAGTGGCTACACCTTC,CSIMTLSGYTF
-,-,TRBJ2-7,TRBV27,TGTGCCAGCAGCCAAAGATCTTCAGGTACCTACGAGCAGTACTTC,CASSQRSSGTYEQYF
-,once,TRBJ2-7,TRBV10-1,TGCGCCAGCAGGGACGACAGGTTTGGCTCCTACGAGCAGTACTTC,CASRDDRFGSYEQYF
-,-,TRBJ2-7,TRBV5-5,TGTGCCAGCAGCTTGGTTGGGGTGGGGCCGGAGCCTTCCTACGAGCAGTACTTC,CASSLVGVGPEPSYEQYF
-,-,TRBJ2-7,TRBV9,TGTGCCAGCAGCCCATCGGCGGGGTCCTACGAGCAGTACTTC,CASSPSAGSYEQYF
-,-,TRBJ2-1,TRBV5-1,TGCGCCAGCAGCTTGGCGCCGGACTGGGATGAGCAGTTCTTC,CASSLAPDWDEQFF
-,-,TRBJ2-7,TRBV27,TGTGCCAGCCGGCCGGGAGTCTCCTACGAGCAGTACTTC,CASRPGVSYEQYF
-,-,TRBJ2-7,TRBV28,TGTGCCAGCAGTCTTCTACCGACAGTTTCCTACGAGCAGTACTTC,CASSLLPTVSYEQYF
-,-,TRBJ2-3,TRBV4-1,TGCGCCAGCAGCCAAGACGGCGGGGTCAGGTACGGCACAGATACGCAGTATTTT,CASSQDGGVRYGTDTQYF
TRBD1,-,TRBJ2-7,TRBV29-1,TGCAGCGTTGAAACAACAGGGGCCCCCTACGAGCAGTACTTC,CSVETTGAPYEQYF
TRBD2,few,TRBJ2-1,TRBV19,TGTGCCAGTAGTATAGGAAGACTAGCGGGATACTCCTACAATGAGCAGTTCTTC,CASSIGRLAGYSYNEQFF
-,-,TRBJ2-5,TRBV14,TGTGCCAGCAGCCAAGTATGGTTTGCTGGGCGAGAGACCCAGTACTTC,CASSQVWFAGRETQYF
TRBD2,once,TRBJ2-5,TRBV5-4,TGTGCCAGCAGCTTGGCACTAGCGGGAGAAGAGACCCAGTACTTC,CASSLALAGEETQYF
-,-,TRBJ2-7,TRBV29-1,TGCAGCGTGAGGGACGGCAACTCCTACGAGCAGTACTTC,CSVRDGNSYEQYF
TRBD2,-,TRBJ2-1,TRBV6-1,TGTGCCAGCAGCTCTAGCGGATCCTACAATGAGCAGTTCTTC,CASSSSGSYNEQFF
TRBD1,-,TRBJ2-5,TRBV5-1,TGCGCCAGCAGCCCCTGGACAGGGACCCATCAAGAGACCCAGTACTTC,CASSPWTGTHQETQYF
TRBD1,-,TRBJ1-2,TRBV14,TGTGCCAGCAGCCAAGGGCCACAGGGGGCGCGTGGCTATGGCTACACCTTC,CASSQGPQGARGYGYTF
-,-,TRBJ2-1,TRBV7-8,TGTGCCAGCAGCCTTTTCGGGGAGGCCCTCGCGCAGTTCTTC,CASSLFGEALAQFF
-,-,TRBJ1-2,TRBV5-1,TGCGCCAGCAGCTTGGCCTCCGGGACGGTTATATCCCTCTATGGCTACACCTTC,CASSLASGTVISLYGYTF
TRBD1,-,TRBJ2-1,TRBV15,TGTGCCACCAGCAGATCCGTCCCCCGGGACAGGCCGGACAATGAGCAGTTCTTC,CATSRSVPRDRPDNEQFF
TRBD2,-,TRBJ2-3,TRBV7-8,TGTGCCAGCAGCCCGCATCTAGCGGTAGCAGCCAGCACAGATACGCAGTATTTT,CASSPHLAVAASTDTQYF
-,once,TRBJ2-7,TRBV10-3,TGTGCCATCAGTGCGGACTCAGGACGGTCATACGAGCAGTACTTC,CAISADSGRSYEQYF
-,once,TRBJ2-7,TRBV7-9,TGTGCCAGCAGCCTAGGTGGGGGTGAAGACTACGAGCAGTACTTC,CASSLGGGEDYEQYF
-,-,TRBJ2-7,TRBV11-2,TGTGCCAGCAGCGATATGTGGCAGGGAGGCAACGAGCAGTACTTC,CASSDMWQGGNEQYF
-,-,TRBJ2-3,TRBV4-3,TGCGCCAGCAGCCAAGAGGGACTTACCACAGATACGCAGTATTTT,CASSQEGLTTDTQYF
-,-,TRBJ1-1,TRBV11-1,TGTGCCAGCACCAGAGGCGACACTGAAGCTTTCTTT,CASTRGDTEAFF
-,-,TRBJ1-2,TRBV11-2,TGTGCCAGCAGCTCAAGTCCGGTTGGCGGCTACACCTTC,CASSSSPVGGYTF
TRBD2,-,TRBJ2-2,TRBV7-9,TGTGCCAGCAGCCGGACTAGCGGGAGGACCACCGGGGAGCTGTTTTTT,CASSRTSGRTTGELFF
-,-,TRBJ2-5,TRBV7-9,TGTGCCAGCAGCTCAGACTTAGTATGGGAGACCCAGTACTTC,CASSSDLVWETQYF
TRBD1,-,TRBJ1-3,TRBV30,TGTGCCTGGAGAGGGACAGGGGGAAACACCATATATTTT,CAWRGTGGNTIYF
-,-,TRBJ2-4,TRBV6-4,TGTGCCAGCAGTGACTCGGAAAGGGGCATTCAGTACTTC,CASSDSERGIQYF
-,-,TRBJ2-3,TRBV9,TGTGCCAGCAGACCGAGGTCGGGAGAGGACACAGATACGCAGTATTTT,CASRPRSGEDTDTQYF